This T cell receptor beta chain was recovered during a study of shared clonotypes between healthy human individuals. Generated by immunoSEQ multiplex PCR, the TCRdb table keeps only in-frame clones and is missing some. The top ten hold around 1.5% of the sample, which has approximately 980,000 clones, approximately 76% seen once. The V gene's germline CDR1 is SQVTM and CDR2 ANQGSEA. The V and J ends lost 3 bases and 8 bases respectively, with 16 bases between them. This CDR3 has 13 residues. Study-wide results and caveats: Four donors shared approximately 5% of their naive CD4 clonotypes. Relative to clonotypes present in all four donors, those not shared had lower generation probabilities.

Concerning this clone: Its target is not known.

The specimen sequenced was memory CD4+ T cells sorted from blood. Regarding subset: CD45RA-negative fraction. The clonotype originates from a man aged 18 to 35 in good health. This rearrangement joins TRBV29-1 to TRBJ1-2, with a weak D call TRBD1 (5 bases). The CDR3 bases are TGCAGCGTTGAGGACTCCAGATGGGGCGGCTACACCTTC. Translated, it gives CSVEDSRWGGYTF. The entire variable domain, with the rest obtained from reference TRBV29-1 and TRBJ1-2, is as follows: SAVISQKPSRDICQRGTSLTIQCQVDSQVTMMFWYRQQPGQSLTLIATANQGSEATYESGFVIDKFPISRPNLTFSTLTVSNMSPEDSSIYLCSVEDSRWGGYTFGSGTRLTVV.